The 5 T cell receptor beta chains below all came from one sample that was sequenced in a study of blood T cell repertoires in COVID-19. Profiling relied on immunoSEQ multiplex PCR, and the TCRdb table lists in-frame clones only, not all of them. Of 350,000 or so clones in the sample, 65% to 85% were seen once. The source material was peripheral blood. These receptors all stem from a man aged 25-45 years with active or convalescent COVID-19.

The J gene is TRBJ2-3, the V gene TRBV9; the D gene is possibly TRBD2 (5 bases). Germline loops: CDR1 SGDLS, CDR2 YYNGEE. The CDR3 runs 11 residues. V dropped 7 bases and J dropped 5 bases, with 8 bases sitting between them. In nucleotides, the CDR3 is TGTGCCAGCGGGAGAGAAGATACGCAGTATTTT. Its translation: CASGREDTQYF.

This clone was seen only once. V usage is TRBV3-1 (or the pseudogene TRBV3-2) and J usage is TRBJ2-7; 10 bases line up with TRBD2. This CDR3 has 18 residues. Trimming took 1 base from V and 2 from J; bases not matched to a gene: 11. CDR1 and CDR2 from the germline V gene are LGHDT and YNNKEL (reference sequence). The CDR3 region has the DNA TGTGCCAGCAGCCAAGTGCGAACGACTAGCGGGCTTCCCTACGAGCAGTACTTC. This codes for CASSQVRTTSGLPYEQYF.

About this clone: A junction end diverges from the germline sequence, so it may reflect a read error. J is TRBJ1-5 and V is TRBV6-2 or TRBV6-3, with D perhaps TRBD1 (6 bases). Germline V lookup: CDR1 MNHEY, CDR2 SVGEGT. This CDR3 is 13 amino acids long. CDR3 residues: CASTYREGQPQHF. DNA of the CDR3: TGTGCCAGCACTTACAGGGAGGGTCAGCCCCAGCATTTT.

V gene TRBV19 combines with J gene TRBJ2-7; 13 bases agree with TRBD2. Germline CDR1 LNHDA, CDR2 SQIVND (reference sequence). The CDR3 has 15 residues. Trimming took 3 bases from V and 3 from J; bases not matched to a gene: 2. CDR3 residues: CASSIRLAGGYEQYF. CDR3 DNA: TGTGCCAGTAGTATCCGACTAGCGGGGGGCTACGAGCAGTACTTC.

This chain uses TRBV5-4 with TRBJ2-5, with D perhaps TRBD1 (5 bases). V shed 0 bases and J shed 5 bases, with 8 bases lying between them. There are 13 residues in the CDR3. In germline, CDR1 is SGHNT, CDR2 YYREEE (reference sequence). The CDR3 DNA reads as TGTGCCAGCAGCTTGGGACAGTACGAGACCCAGTACTTC. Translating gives CASSLGQYETQYF.